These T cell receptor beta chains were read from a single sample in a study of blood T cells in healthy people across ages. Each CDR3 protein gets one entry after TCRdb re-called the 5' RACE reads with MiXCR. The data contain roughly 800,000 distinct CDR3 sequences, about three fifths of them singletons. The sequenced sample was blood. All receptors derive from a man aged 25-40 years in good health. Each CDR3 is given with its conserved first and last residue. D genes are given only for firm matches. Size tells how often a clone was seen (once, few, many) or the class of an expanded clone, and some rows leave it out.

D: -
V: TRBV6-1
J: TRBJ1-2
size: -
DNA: TGTGCCAGCAGTGAAACACCCAGTGATGGCTACACCTTC
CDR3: CASSETPSDGYTF

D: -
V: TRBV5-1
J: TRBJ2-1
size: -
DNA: TGCGCCAGCACCTTGGACGGGGGCCGGAATGAGCAGTTCTTC
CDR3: CASTLDGGRNEQFF

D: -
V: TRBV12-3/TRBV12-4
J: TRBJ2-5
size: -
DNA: TGTGCCAGCAGACCCGGGACGGTTGGGGAGCAGTACTTC
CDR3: CASRPGTVGEQYF

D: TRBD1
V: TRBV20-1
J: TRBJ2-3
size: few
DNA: TGCAGTGCACCCCGGACAGGGGCAGATACGCAGTATTTT
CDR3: CSAPRTGADTQYF

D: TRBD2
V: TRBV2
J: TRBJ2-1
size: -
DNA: TGTGCCAGCAGTGAAACTAGCGGGAGCTTCGGTGAGCAGTTCTTC
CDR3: CASSETSGSFGEQFF

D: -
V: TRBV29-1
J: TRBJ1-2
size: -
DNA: TGCAGCGTTGAAAGTAGGGCGGGGGGCTACACCTTC
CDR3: CSVESRAGGYTF

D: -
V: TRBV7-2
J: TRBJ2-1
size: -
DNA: TGTGCCAGCAGCTTAGCGCTACAAGGCCAGTTCTTC
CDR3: CASSLALQGQFF

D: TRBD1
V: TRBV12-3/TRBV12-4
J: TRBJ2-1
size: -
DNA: TGTGCCAGCACCCCCATGCCGGGACAGTCACGCCGCGGGTTGGATGAGCAGTTCTTC
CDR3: CASTPMPGQSRRGLDEQFF

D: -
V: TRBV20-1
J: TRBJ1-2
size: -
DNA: TGCAGTGCTAGCTACTATGGCTACACCTTC
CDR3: CSASYYGYTF

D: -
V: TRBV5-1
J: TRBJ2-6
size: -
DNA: TGCGCCAGCAGCTTGGTTTGGGGCTCTGGGGCCAACGTCCTGACTTTC
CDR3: CASSLVWGSGANVLTF

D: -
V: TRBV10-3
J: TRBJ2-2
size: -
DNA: TGTGCCATCAGTGGGAGCCCCCCCGGGGAGCTGTTTTTT
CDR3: CAISGSPPGELFF

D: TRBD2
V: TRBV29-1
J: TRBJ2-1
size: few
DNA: TGCAGCGTTGTAGGACTAGAGTTGCGTGAGCAGTTCTTC
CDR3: CSVVGLELREQFF

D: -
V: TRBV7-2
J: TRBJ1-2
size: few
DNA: TGTGCCAGCAGCTCTCCACCATATGGCTACACCTTC
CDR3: CASSSPPYGYTF

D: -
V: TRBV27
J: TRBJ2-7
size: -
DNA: TGTGCCAGCAGTCCCGTTACAGGGTCCTACGAGCAGTACTTC
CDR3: CASSPVTGSYEQYF

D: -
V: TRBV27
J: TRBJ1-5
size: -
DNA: TGTGCCAGCAGTTTGGCCAGGGATAGCAATCAGCCCCAGCATTTT
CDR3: CASSLARDSNQPQHF

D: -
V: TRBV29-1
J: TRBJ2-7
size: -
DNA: TGCAGCGTTGTAGCCGGAGACAGAGGCTACGAGCAGTACTTC
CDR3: CSVVAGDRGYEQYF

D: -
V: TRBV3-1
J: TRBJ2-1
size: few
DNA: TGTGCCAGCAGCCAGAGCAGCTCCTACAATGAGCAGTTCTTC
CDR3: CASSQSSSYNEQFF

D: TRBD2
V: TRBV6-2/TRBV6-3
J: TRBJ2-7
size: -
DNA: TGTGCCAGCAGTTCACTAGCGGGAGAGGGTGAGCAGTACTTC
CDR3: CASSSLAGEGEQYF

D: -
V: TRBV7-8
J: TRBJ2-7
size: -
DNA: TGTGCCAGCAGAAGGGGTGTTGTCGACGAGCAGTACTTC
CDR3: CASRRGVVDEQYF

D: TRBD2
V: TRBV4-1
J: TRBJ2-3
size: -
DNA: TGCGCCAGCAGCCAAGAGGGGCTAGCGGGAGGTGCCACAGATACGCAGTATTTT
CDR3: CASSQEGLAGGATDTQYF

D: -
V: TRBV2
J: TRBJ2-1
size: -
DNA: TGTGCCAGCAGTGAGTTCCGCTCCAATGAGCAGTTCTTC
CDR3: CASSEFRSNEQFF

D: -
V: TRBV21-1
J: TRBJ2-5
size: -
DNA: TGTGCCAGCAGCAAACTCAAAATAGCGGCGCTCACGACCTACCAAGAGACCCAGTACTTC
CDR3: CASSKLKIAALTTYQETQYF

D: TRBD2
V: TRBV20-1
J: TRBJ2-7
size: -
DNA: TGCAGTGCTAGTACTAGCGGGATCTACGAGCAGTACTTC
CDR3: CSASTSGIYEQYF

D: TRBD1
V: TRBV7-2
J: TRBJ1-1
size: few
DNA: TGTGCCAGCAGCTTAGTGGGACAGGCGAACACTGAAGCTTTCTTT
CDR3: CASSLVGQANTEAFF

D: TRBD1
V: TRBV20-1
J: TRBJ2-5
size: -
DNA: TGCAGTGCTAAACCAAGACAGGGGGCAGAAGAGACCCAGTACTTC
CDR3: CSAKPRQGAEETQYF

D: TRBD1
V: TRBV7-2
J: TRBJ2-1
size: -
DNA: TGTGCCAGCAGCTCCCCCTCGGACAGGGGCGATCAGTTCTTC
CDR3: CASSSPSDRGDQFF

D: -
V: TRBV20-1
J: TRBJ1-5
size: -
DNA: TGCAGTGCCGGGCGTGGGGGGGCTATCCTTGTAAGCAATCAGCCCCAGCATTTT
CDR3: CSAGRGGAILVSNQPQHF

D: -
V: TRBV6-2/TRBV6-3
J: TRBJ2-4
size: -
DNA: TGTGCCAGCAGGTTAAACGGGGGAAACATTCAGTACTTC
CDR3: CASRLNGGNIQYF

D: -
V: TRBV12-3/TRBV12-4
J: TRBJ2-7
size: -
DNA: TGTGCCAGCAGTTTCGGGGGCAGGGGCGCCTACGAGCAGTACTTC
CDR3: CASSFGGRGAYEQYF

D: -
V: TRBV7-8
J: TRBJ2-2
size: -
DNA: TGTGCCAGCAGCCGAAAGATGCAGGGGAACACCGGGGAGCTGTTTTTT
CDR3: CASSRKMQGNTGELFF

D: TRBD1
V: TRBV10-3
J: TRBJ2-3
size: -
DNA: TGTGCCATCAGTGAAAACCCCGGGAATCAGGGGGAGCAGTATTTT
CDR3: CAISENPGNQGEQYF

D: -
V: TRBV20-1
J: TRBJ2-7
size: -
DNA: TGCAGTGCTAGAGAGGGGGGCCTCTACGAGCAGTACTTC
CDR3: CSAREGGLYEQYF

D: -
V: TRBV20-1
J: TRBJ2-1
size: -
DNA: TGCAGTGCTCCCCTTAACTGGGGTGGCAATGAGCAGTTCTTC
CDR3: CSAPLNWGGNEQFF

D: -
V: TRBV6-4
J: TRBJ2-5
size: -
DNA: TGTGCCAGCAGTGACTCGGGCAGGGTAAATGAGCAGTACTTC
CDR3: CASSDSGRVNEQYF

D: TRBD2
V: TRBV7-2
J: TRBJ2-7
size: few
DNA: TGTGCCAGCAGCCTGGGACTATCGACCTACGAGCAGTACTTC
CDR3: CASSLGLSTYEQYF

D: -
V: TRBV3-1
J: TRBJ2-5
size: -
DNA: TGTGCCAGCAGCCAAGAATCGTTTTGGGAGACCCAGTACTTC
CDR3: CASSQESFWETQYF

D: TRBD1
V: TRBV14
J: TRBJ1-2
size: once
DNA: TGTGCCAGCAGCCAAGTGACAGGGCTAGATGGCTACACCTTC
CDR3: CASSQVTGLDGYTF

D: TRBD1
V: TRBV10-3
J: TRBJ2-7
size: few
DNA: TGTGCCATCAGTGGGACAGGTATTACCTACGAGCAGTACTTC
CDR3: CAISGTGITYEQYF

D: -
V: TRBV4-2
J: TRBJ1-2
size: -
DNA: TGTGCCAGCAGCCAAGGCCCGGCAGCATCTAACTATGGCTACACCTTC
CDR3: CASSQGPAASNYGYTF

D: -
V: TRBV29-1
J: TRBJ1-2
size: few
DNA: TGCAGCGTTGAAGATCCCAGGGGACCCAGCTACACCTTC
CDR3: CSVEDPRGPSYTF

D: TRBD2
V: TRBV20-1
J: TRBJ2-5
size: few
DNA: TGCAGTGCTAGAAGGGGATCCGCGGGGGGGGGAGAGACCCAGTACTTC
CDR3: CSARRGSAGGGETQYF

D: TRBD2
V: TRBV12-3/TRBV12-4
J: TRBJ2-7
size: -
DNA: TGTGCCAGCAGCCAGACCTTTACCGGGACTAGCTACGAGCGGTACTTC
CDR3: CASSQTFTGTSYERYF

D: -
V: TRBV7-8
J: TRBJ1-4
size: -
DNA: TGTGCCAGCAGCCCCCGGCGGCAGGCAGCCTCGTCAACTAATGAAAAACTGTTTTTT
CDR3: CASSPRRQAASSTNEKLFF

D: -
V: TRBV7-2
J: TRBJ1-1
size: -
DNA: TGTGCCAGCAGCACACAGCTGAACACTGAAGCTTTCTTT
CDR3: CASSTQLNTEAFF

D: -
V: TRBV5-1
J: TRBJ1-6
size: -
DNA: TGCGCCAGCAGCTTGGAAGCCGCAGCTTATAATTCACCCCTCCACTTT
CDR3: CASSLEAAAYNSPLHF

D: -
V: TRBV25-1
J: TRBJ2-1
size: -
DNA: TGTGCCAGCAGTCCCCCCGGGACACCTTGGAATGAGCAGTTCTTC
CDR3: CASSPPGTPWNEQFF

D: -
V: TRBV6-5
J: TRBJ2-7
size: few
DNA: TGTGCCAGCAGTTACTCCACAGGCTACTACGAGCAGTACTTC
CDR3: CASSYSTGYYEQYF

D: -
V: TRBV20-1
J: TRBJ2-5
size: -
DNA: TGCAGTGCTAGAGAAGCTAGCGAAAACGCGTACTTC
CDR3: CSAREASENAYF

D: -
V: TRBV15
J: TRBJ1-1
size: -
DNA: TGTGCCACCAGCGACATGAACACTGAAGCTTTCTTT
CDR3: CATSDMNTEAFF

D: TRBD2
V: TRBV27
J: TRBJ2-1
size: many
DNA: TGTGCCAGCAGTTTATGGAGCGGGGGGGCCGGCAATGAGCAGTTCTTC
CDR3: CASSLWSGGAGNEQFF

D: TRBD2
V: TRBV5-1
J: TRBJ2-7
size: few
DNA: TGCGCCAGCAGCTTGAGTCCGCGGGAGGTCTACGAGCAGTACTTC
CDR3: CASSLSPREVYEQYF

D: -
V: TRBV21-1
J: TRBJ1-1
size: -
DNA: TGTGCCATCCTCAAAGGGAGAGGAGGACGTCAGAACACTGAAGCTTTCTTT
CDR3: CAILKGRGGRQNTEAFF

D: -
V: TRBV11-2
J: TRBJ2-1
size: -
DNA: TGTGCCAGCAGCATAAGGGGGGGTAACAATGAGCAGTTCTTC
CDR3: CASSIRGGNNEQFF

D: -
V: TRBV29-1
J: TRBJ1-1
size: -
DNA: TGCAGTGTTGTTTTCCAGATGAACACTGAAGCTTTCTTT
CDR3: CSVVFQMNTEAFF

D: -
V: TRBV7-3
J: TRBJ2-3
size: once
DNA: TGTGCCAGCAGCCATACGGGGTCACATGTAGATACGCAGTATTTT
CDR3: CASSHTGSHVDTQYF

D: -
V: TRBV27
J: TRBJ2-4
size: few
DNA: TGTGCCAGCAGTCGGGACCGGTCGCTCCAGTTTCAGTACTTC
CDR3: CASSRDRSLQFQYF